One T cell receptor (beta chain) is described in this entry. All enrollees were roughly 18 to 89 years old and from fewer than 30 US areas. Assignment of participants to cohorts was predicated upon participant-reported clinical history. This record comes from a study of blood T cell repertoires in COVID-19. Study in general: Sources were T cells, B-cell-depleted T cells, or PBMCs; the material itself was cDNA or gDNA.

With V trimmed by 2 bases and J by 6 bases, 8 bases remained unmatched. CDR1 and CDR2 from the germline V gene are LNHDA and SQIVND (reference sequence). The CDR3 totals 15 residues. Under the authors' procedure: Amplification from reference gene primers served as the basis for estimated nucleated cell counts. Profiled with immunoSEQ multiplex PCR; TCRdb holds only in-frame clones, not every one. V and J calls and clone size follow that table, whereas D and trimming were derived from the DNA. This repertoire shows about 330,000 clones, 92% found once; its top ten account for less than 20%. What was sequenced was PBMCs or T cells enriched from blood (not recorded which). The TCR originated in a woman aged 25 to 39 who had recovered from COVID-19. This chain connects TRBV19 to TRBJ2-7, with 9 nucleotides matching TRBD1. As DNA, the CDR3 is TGTGCCAGTAGTATACCGGGACAGGGAACCCCCGAGCAGTACTTC. Amino acid sequence: CASSIPGQGTPEQYF. Supplemented by reference TRBV19 and TRBJ2-7, the full variable domain reads DGGITQSPKYLFRKEGQNVTLSCEQNLNHDAMYWYRQDPGQGLRLIYYSQIVNDFQKGDIAEGYSVSREKKESFPLTVTSAQKNPTAFYLCASSIPGQGTPEQYFGPGTRLTVT.